This entry features one T cell receptor (beta chain) sequence. RNA, at about 0.45 to 1 ug, was reverse transcribed with random hexamers. The method of amplification for TCR beta CDR3 was immunoSEQ multiplex PCR, covering 54 Vbeta and 13 Jbeta. Each CDR3 protein is one row after TCRdb ran MiXCR on the immunoSEQ multiplex PCR reads. The data contain about 300,000 distinct CDR3 sequences, roughly 85% of them seen just once; the ten biggest clones take up around 0.2%. TCR beta from blood CD8+ and CD4+ T cells was sequenced. Negative isolation yielded the CD8+ and CD4+ T cells, while FACS enriched the TEMRA cells. The sample originates from a study of CD8 T cells in Susac syndrome. CDR3 length: 14 residues. Per germline, CDR1 MNHNY and CDR2 SVGAGI (reference sequence). V was shortened by 6 bases and J by 1 base, with 12 bases between the two germline ends.

This clonotype originated in a human donor with multiple sclerosis. The rearrangement joins TRBV6-6 to TRBJ1-1; D is unresolved. Sequenced sample: CD8+ T cells from PBMCs. The CDR3, as DNA: TGTGCCAGCAGCCGAACGGTGAAGAACACTGAAGCTTTCTTT. This encodes CASSRTVKNTEAFF.